These T cell receptor beta chains were read from a single sample in a study of patients and donors after allogeneic stem cell transplantation. TCRdb re-derived calls from the RT-PCR reads in MiXCR, one entry per CDR3 protein. This sample has about 39,000 distinct CDR3 sequences, with more than 30% found just once. Specimen: blood, either unsorted or a sorted T cell fraction (not recorded which). These receptors came from a human donor who was either an allogeneic HSCT recipient or a stem cell or donor lymphocyte infusion donor (not recorded which). It is not recorded whose cells these are; they may come from a transplant donor. Each CDR3 is given with its conserved first and last residue. The D gene is left open where the match is weak. Only some rows state a clone size, as once, few, many or a class for expanded clones.

clone size: .
J gene: TRBJ1-2
D gene: .
V gene: TRBV10-3
CDR3 protein: CAISEEIYGYTF
CDR3 DNA: TGTGCCATCAGTGAGGAGATCTATGGCTACACCTTC

clone size: many
J gene: TRBJ1-2
D gene: .
V gene: TRBV20-1
CDR3 protein: CSAREGNYGYTF
CDR3 DNA: TGCAGTGCCCGGGAGGGGAACTATGGCTACACCTTC

clone size: few
J gene: TRBJ2-7
D gene: TRBD2
V gene: TRBV4-3
CDR3 protein: CASSQGLAGNYEQYF
CDR3 DNA: TGCGCCAGCAGCCAAGGACTAGCGGGAAACTACGAGCAGTACTTC

clone size: .
J gene: TRBJ2-2
D gene: .
V gene: TRBV5-4
CDR3 protein: CASSLTGFGELFF
CDR3 DNA: TGTGCCAGCAGCTTGACAGGCTTCGGGGAGCTGTTTTTT

clone size: few
J gene: TRBJ1-3
D gene: .
V gene: TRBV11-2
CDR3 protein: CASSHEGSGNTIYF
CDR3 DNA: TGTGCCAGCAGCCATGAGGGGTCTGGAAACACCATATATTTT

clone size: few
J gene: TRBJ1-2
D gene: .
V gene: TRBV5-1
CDR3 protein: CASSYNSNYGYTF
CDR3 DNA: TGCGCCAGCAGCTACAACAGTAACTATGGCTACACCTTC

clone size: .
J gene: TRBJ2-1
D gene: .
V gene: TRBV9
CDR3 protein: CASSVGSWSWTYNEQFF
CDR3 DNA: TGTGCCAGCAGCGTAGGTAGTTGGAGTTGGACCTACAATGAGCAGTTCTTC

clone size: few
J gene: TRBJ1-5
D gene: .
V gene: TRBV7-2
CDR3 protein: CASSLVSGSNQPQHF
CDR3 DNA: TGTGCCAGCAGCTTAGTGAGCGGTAGCAATCAGCCCCAGCATTTT

clone size: few
J gene: TRBJ1-1
D gene: .
V gene: TRBV27
CDR3 protein: CASSFSTGPTEAFF
CDR3 DNA: TGTGCCAGCAGTTTCTCCACAGGGCCCACTGAAGCTTTCTTT

clone size: many
J gene: TRBJ1-4
D gene: TRBD1
V gene: TRBV3-1
CDR3 protein: CASSPRDRSEKLFF
CDR3 DNA: TGTGCCAGCAGCCCCCGGGACAGGTCGGAAAAACTGTTTTTT

clone size: .
J gene: TRBJ1-2
D gene: .
V gene: TRBV19
CDR3 protein: CASSMTAQGGYTF
CDR3 DNA: TGTGCCAGTAGTATGACTGCCCAGGGAGGCTACACCTTC

clone size: few
J gene: TRBJ1-6
D gene: TRBD1
V gene: TRBV18
CDR3 protein: CASSPRDRGLQGSPLHF
CDR3 DNA: TGTGCCAGCTCACCACGCGACAGGGGCCTTCAAGGGTCACCCCTCCACTTT

clone size: few
J gene: TRBJ2-2
D gene: .
V gene: TRBV9
CDR3 protein: CASSGDTGELFF
CDR3 DNA: TGTGCCAGCAGCGGCGACACCGGGGAGCTGTTTTTT

clone size: few
J gene: TRBJ1-5
D gene: .
V gene: TRBV10-3
CDR3 protein: CAISSTVILLSNQPQHF
CDR3 DNA: TGTGCCATCAGTTCGACAGTTATCCTACTTAGCAATCAGCCCCAGCATTTT

clone size: few
J gene: TRBJ1-5
D gene: TRBD1
V gene: TRBV7-9
CDR3 protein: CASSLGTGGMPGNQPQHF
CDR3 DNA: TGTGCCAGCAGCCTTGGGACAGGGGGTATGCCGGGCAATCAGCCCCAGCATTTT

clone size: .
J gene: TRBJ2-7
D gene: TRBD2
V gene: TRBV12-3/TRBV12-4
CDR3 protein: CASGRLAGGDEQYF
CDR3 DNA: TGTGCCAGCGGGAGACTAGCGGGAGGGGACGAGCAGTACTTC

clone size: .
J gene: TRBJ1-5
D gene: .
V gene: TRBV29-1
CDR3 protein: CSVSQGGNQPQHF
CDR3 DNA: TGCAGCGTTTCCCAGGGTGGCAATCAGCCCCAGCATTTT

clone size: .
J gene: TRBJ1-5
D gene: .
V gene: TRBV20-1
CDR3 protein: CSGGGSMSQPQHF
CDR3 DNA: TGCAGTGGAGGAGGGTCCATGTCTCAGCCCCAGCATTTT

clone size: many
J gene: TRBJ1-1
D gene: .
V gene: TRBV7-2
CDR3 protein: CASTLRGLTAEAFF
CDR3 DNA: TGTGCCAGCACGCTCCGGGGACTGACCGCTGAAGCTTTCTTT

clone size: .
J gene: TRBJ2-5
D gene: TRBD2
V gene: TRBV5-5
CDR3 protein: CASRKTGLATGETQYF
CDR3 DNA: TGTGCCAGCAGAAAGACGGGACTAGCTACAGGAGAGACCCAGTACTTC

clone size: many
J gene: TRBJ1-1
D gene: TRBD1
V gene: TRBV29-1
CDR3 protein: CSVERTGGWGAFF
CDR3 DNA: TGCAGCGTTGAAAGGACAGGGGGCTGGGGAGCTTTCTTT

clone size: .
J gene: TRBJ2-2
D gene: .
V gene: TRBV7-3
CDR3 protein: CASRSLMEWWPVAGELFF
CDR3 DNA: TGTGCCAGCCGCAGCTTAATGGAATGGTGGCCTGTGGCCGGGGAGCTGTTTTTT

clone size: many
J gene: TRBJ1-5
D gene: TRBD1
V gene: TRBV12-3/TRBV12-4
CDR3 protein: CASSFRDRVGNQPQHF
CDR3 DNA: TGTGCCAGCAGTTTCCGGGACAGGGTTGGCAATCAGCCCCAGCATTTT

clone size: .
J gene: TRBJ2-3
D gene: TRBD2
V gene: TRBV12-3/TRBV12-4
CDR3 protein: CASSRERGSTDTQYF
CDR3 DNA: TGTGCCAGCAGCAGAGAGCGGGGGAGCACAGATACGCAGTATTTT

clone size: .
J gene: TRBJ2-5
D gene: .
V gene: TRBV5-1
CDR3 protein: CASSEDDGTETQYF
CDR3 DNA: TGCGCCAGCAGCGAGGACGACGGAACGGAGACCCAGTACTTC

clone size: .
J gene: TRBJ2-4
D gene: .
V gene: TRBV3-1
CDR3 protein: CASSLRDQRPDLQYF
CDR3 DNA: TGTGCCAGCAGCCTTAGGGACCAGCGCCCAGACCTTCAGTACTTC

clone size: .
J gene: TRBJ2-1
D gene: TRBD1
V gene: TRBV20-1
CDR3 protein: CSARAQDRYNEQFF
CDR3 DNA: TGCAGTGCTAGAGCCCAGGACAGGTACAATGAGCAGTTCTTC

clone size: .
J gene: TRBJ2-7
D gene: .
V gene: TRBV28
CDR3 protein: CASRWSALGYEQYF
CDR3 DNA: TGTGCCAGCAGGTGGAGTGCCCTAGGCTACGAGCAGTACTTC

clone size: few
J gene: TRBJ2-1
D gene: TRBD2
V gene: TRBV6-5
CDR3 protein: CASSLPGAGVTNEQFF
CDR3 DNA: TGTGCCAGCAGTCTCCCCGGGGCGGGAGTAACCAATGAGCAGTTCTTC

clone size: few
J gene: TRBJ1-6
D gene: TRBD1
V gene: TRBV28
CDR3 protein: CASSQTGELSPLHF
CDR3 DNA: TGTGCCAGCAGTCAAACAGGGGAATTGTCACCCCTCCACTTT

clone size: .
J gene: TRBJ2-7
D gene: TRBD2
V gene: TRBV4-2
CDR3 protein: CASSSTSGFYEQYF
CDR3 DNA: TGTGCCAGCAGCTCGACTAGCGGATTCTACGAGCAGTACTTC

clone size: .
J gene: TRBJ2-3
D gene: TRBD1
V gene: TRBV7-3
CDR3 protein: CASSLGQGIDTQYF
CDR3 DNA: TGTGCCAGCAGTTTGGGACAGGGGATAGATACGCAGTATTTT

clone size: many
J gene: TRBJ2-3
D gene: .
V gene: TRBV5-1
CDR3 protein: CASSLALAATDTQYF
CDR3 DNA: TGCGCCAGCAGCTTGGCTTTGGCGGCCACAGATACGCAGTATTTT

clone size: .
J gene: TRBJ1-5
D gene: TRBD1
V gene: TRBV4-2
CDR3 protein: CASSPGQGGNQPQHF
CDR3 DNA: TGTGCCAGCAGCCCGGGACAGGGAGGGAATCAGCCCCAGCATTTT

clone size: few
J gene: TRBJ1-5
D gene: .
V gene: TRBV27
CDR3 protein: CASSLWRAHNQPQHF
CDR3 DNA: TGTGCCAGCAGTTTATGGAGGGCGCACAATCAGCCCCAGCATTTT

clone size: few
J gene: TRBJ1-1
D gene: .
V gene: TRBV28
CDR3 protein: CASSLGPRRRNTEAFF
CDR3 DNA: TGTGCCAGCAGTTTGGGACCCCGCAGGAGGAACACTGAAGCTTTCTTT

clone size: few
J gene: TRBJ1-5
D gene: TRBD1
V gene: TRBV6-5
CDR3 protein: CASSYSEGAEQPQHF
CDR3 DNA: TGTGCCAGCAGTTACTCTGAGGGGGCGGAGCAGCCCCAGCATTTT

clone size: .
J gene: TRBJ1-5
D gene: .
V gene: TRBV12-3/TRBV12-4
CDR3 protein: CASSLALGGVRPQHF
CDR3 DNA: TGTGCCAGCAGTTTAGCGCTGGGGGGAGTAAGGCCCCAGCATTTT

clone size: few
J gene: TRBJ2-3
D gene: TRBD2
V gene: TRBV5-6
CDR3 protein: CASSRRTSGRRNTDTQYF
CDR3 DNA: TGTGCCAGCAGCCGCCGGACTAGCGGGAGAAGGAACACAGATACGCAGTATTTT

clone size: .
J gene: TRBJ2-7
D gene: TRBD1
V gene: TRBV28
CDR3 protein: CASSTTGGPSYEQYF
CDR3 DNA: TGTGCCAGCAGCACAACAGGGGGACCCTCCTACGAGCAGTACTTC